These T cell receptor beta chains were read from a single sample in a study of CD8+ T cells in alopecia areata. The repertoire was sequenced with immunoSEQ multiplex PCR; TCRdb's copy has only in-frame clones and lacks some. The table shows some 220,000 clones, with about 50% occurring only once. The sample in question was CD4+ T cells sorted from blood, obtained at week 4, from a patient treated with tofacitinib. Receptor source: a human donor with alopecia areata. Each CDR3 is given with its conserved first and last residue. The D gene is left open where the match is weak. Expanded clones get a size class; other rows say once, few or many, or leave the size out.

CDR3nt: TGTGCCAGCAGCTTAGGAGGACAGGGGGGAGATACGCAGTATTTT; CDR3aa: CASSLGGQGGDTQYF; d_gene: TRBD1; v_gene: TRBV11-2; abundance: .; len: 15; j_gene: TRBJ2-3
CDR3nt: TGTGCCAGCAGACAGGGAGGGAGTGGTGGCTACACCTTC; CDR3aa: CASRQGGSGGYTF; d_gene: .; v_gene: TRBV6-6; abundance: .; len: 13; j_gene: TRBJ1-2
CDR3nt: TGTGCCAGCCAGGGCGGGAGCAATCAGCCCCAGCATTTT; CDR3aa: CASQGGSNQPQHF; d_gene: .; v_gene: TRBV27; abundance: .; len: 13; j_gene: TRBJ1-5
CDR3nt: TGTGCCAGCAGCTGGCTAGCGGGGGGATCCGGGAATGAGCAGTTCTTC; CDR3aa: CASSWLAGGSGNEQFF; d_gene: TRBD2; v_gene: TRBV7-2; abundance: few; len: 16; j_gene: TRBJ2-1
CDR3nt: TGTGCCACCAGCAGAGAGGTTAAAGGACAGCCCCAGCATTTT; CDR3aa: CATSREVKGQPQHF; d_gene: .; v_gene: TRBV15; abundance: few; len: 14; j_gene: TRBJ1-5
CDR3nt: TGTGCCAGTAGTACCGCCGGGACGGGGCTCTACGAGCAGTACTTC; CDR3aa: CASSTAGTGLYEQYF; d_gene: .; v_gene: TRBV19; abundance: few; len: 15; j_gene: TRBJ2-7
CDR3nt: TGCCTAGGGGGGCACGGCAATGAGCAGTTCTTC; CDR3aa: CLGGHGNEQFF; d_gene: .; v_gene: TRBV29-1; abundance: few; len: 11; j_gene: TRBJ2-1
CDR3nt: TGTGCCAGCAGCTTAGTTGGTAGCTATGGCTACACCTTC; CDR3aa: CASSLVGSYGYTF; d_gene: .; v_gene: TRBV11-2; abundance: .; len: 13; j_gene: TRBJ1-2
CDR3nt: TGTGCCAGCAGCTCTCCAGGAGGCAACGTCCTGACTTTC; CDR3aa: CASSSPGGNVLTF; d_gene: .; v_gene: TRBV7-3; abundance: few; len: 13; j_gene: TRBJ2-6
CDR3nt: TGTGCCTGGAGTGTACAGGGTGGTCGGCAGTTCTTC; CDR3aa: CAWSVQGGRQFF; d_gene: .; v_gene: TRBV30; abundance: .; len: 12; j_gene: TRBJ2-1
CDR3nt: TGTGCCAGCAGCTTAGCACGGGTGAGCACAGATACGCAGTATTTT; CDR3aa: CASSLARVSTDTQYF; d_gene: .; v_gene: TRBV7-3; abundance: few; len: 15; j_gene: TRBJ2-3
CDR3nt: TGTGCCATCAGGAACCAAGAGGGTTCTAGTGAAGCTTTCTTT; CDR3aa: CAIRNQEGSSEAFF; d_gene: .; v_gene: TRBV10-3; abundance: few; len: 14; j_gene: TRBJ1-1
CDR3nt: TGCAGCGTTGTGGGACGTACCACAGATACGCAGTATTTT; CDR3aa: CSVVGRTTDTQYF; d_gene: .; v_gene: TRBV29-1; abundance: .; len: 13; j_gene: TRBJ2-3
CDR3nt: TGCAGCGTTGAAGTAGGTAGTTACGAGCAGTACTTC; CDR3aa: CSVEVGSYEQYF; d_gene: .; v_gene: TRBV29-1; abundance: .; len: 12; j_gene: TRBJ2-7
CDR3nt: TGTGCCATTGGGGGAAGAGGGGGTAATTCACCCCTCCACTTT; CDR3aa: CAIGGRGGNSPLHF; d_gene: .; v_gene: TRBV7-2; abundance: .; len: 14; j_gene: TRBJ1-6
CDR3nt: TGCGCCAGCAGCCAAGATAGGCAGAAAAACATTCAGTACTTC; CDR3aa: CASSQDRQKNIQYF; d_gene: .; v_gene: TRBV4-1; abundance: .; len: 14; j_gene: TRBJ2-4
CDR3nt: TGTGCCAGCTCACCACTGAGGGGGCTCGATACGCAGTATTTT; CDR3aa: CASSPLRGLDTQYF; d_gene: TRBD1; v_gene: TRBV18; abundance: .; len: 14; j_gene: TRBJ2-3
CDR3nt: TGTGCCAGCAGCTTCAACACTGAAGCTTTCTTT; CDR3aa: CASSFNTEAFF; d_gene: .; v_gene: TRBV25-1; abundance: many; len: 11; j_gene: TRBJ1-1
CDR3nt: TGTGCCAGCAGCGTGGCTAGCGGGGCCCCAGGCGATACGCAGTATTTT; CDR3aa: CASSVASGAPGDTQYF; d_gene: TRBD2; v_gene: TRBV9; abundance: .; len: 16; j_gene: TRBJ2-3
CDR3nt: TGTGCCAGCAGCTTAGCTGGGGTTAGCAATCAGCCCCAGCATTTT; CDR3aa: CASSLAGVSNQPQHF; d_gene: .; v_gene: TRBV7-8; abundance: few; len: 15; j_gene: TRBJ1-5
CDR3nt: TGTGCCGCTAGCGGGAAGAGCTCCTACAATGAGCAGTTCTTC; CDR3aa: CAASGKSSYNEQFF; d_gene: TRBD2; v_gene: TRBV10-3; abundance: few; len: 14; j_gene: TRBJ2-1
CDR3nt: TGTGCCAGCAGCGGCGGGGGCTACAATGAGCAGTTCTTC; CDR3aa: CASSGGGYNEQFF; d_gene: TRBD2; v_gene: TRBV2; abundance: few; len: 13; j_gene: TRBJ2-1
CDR3nt: TGTGCCAGCAGCCGAAGCTCAGTTGGCGAGCAGTTCTTC; CDR3aa: CASSRSSVGEQFF; d_gene: .; v_gene: TRBV7-7; abundance: .; len: 13; j_gene: TRBJ2-1
CDR3nt: TGTGCCAGCAGCTCCCAGGGGAGGTATGGCTACACCTTC; CDR3aa: CASSSQGRYGYTF; d_gene: .; v_gene: TRBV7-2; abundance: .; len: 13; j_gene: TRBJ1-2
CDR3nt: TGTGCCAGCAGCGTTGAACAGGGGCGCGAGCAGTACTTC; CDR3aa: CASSVEQGREQYF; d_gene: TRBD1; v_gene: TRBV9; abundance: .; len: 13; j_gene: TRBJ2-7